Listed here are 3 T cell receptor beta chains from one sample, sequenced in a study of neoadjuvant nivolumab and ipilimumab in lung cancer. Only in-frame clones appear in the TCRdb table, and some are missing; sequencing was by immunoSEQ multiplex PCR. The top ten hold about 4% of the sample, which has over a thousand clones, 86% seen once. Material: adjacent normal lung tissue, obtained after neoadjuvant nivolumab, alone or with ipilimumab, at or shortly before surgery. These receptor sequences come from an adult with non-small cell lung cancer.

V usage is TRBV28 and J usage is TRBJ2-7; either TRBD1 or TRBD2 may fit D (5 bases each). V shed 7 bases and J shed 3 bases, with 19 bases lying between them. The germline V gene encodes CDR1 MDHEN and CDR2 SYDVKM. The CDR3 sequence is 15 residues long. In DNA, the CDR3 is TGTGCCAGCACCCCACCTACTTGGGGGTTCTACGAGCAGTACTTC. As protein: CASTPPTWGFYEQYF. The variable domain in full, completed from reference TRBV28 and TRBJ2-7, reads DVKVTQSSRYLVKRTGEKVFLECVQDMDHENMFWYRQDPGLGLRLIYFSYDVKMKEKGDIPEGYSVSREKKERFSLILESASTNQTSMYLCASTPPTWGFYEQYFGPGTRLTVT.

V and J are TRBV11-2 and TRBJ2-2; a possible D gene is TRBD2 (5 bases). The V gene lost 5 bases and the J gene lost 1 base, with 8 bases spanning the gap. The CDR3 spans 14 residues. Germline V gene data show CDR1 as SGHAT and CDR2 as FQNNGV. The CDR3 is CASSRGLNTGELFF. CDR3 in DNA: TGTGCCAGCAGCCGAGGGCTGAACACCGGGGAGCTGTTTTTT.

Here the CDR3 DNA reads TGTGCCAGCAGCCAATGGAATACGCAGTATTTT. It encodes CASSQWNTQYF. The chain is built from TRBV14 and TRBJ2-3; D ambiguous. Germline CDR1 is SGHDN and CDR2 is FVKESK. The ends were cut back, 2 bases at V and 7 bases at J, with 4 bases in the middle. The CDR3 totals 11 residues.